This T cell receptor beta chain was obtained from a study of blood T cell repertoires in COVID-19. Background on the study: T cells, B-cell-depleted T cells, or PBMCs provided the cDNA or gDNA that served as material.

As originally analysed: Reference gene primers were amplified, and this amplification served to estimate nucleated cell counts. The repertoire was sequenced with immunoSEQ multiplex PCR; TCRdb's copy has only in-frame clones and lacks some. Clone size and V and J calls were adopted from that table, with D and trimming inferred from the DNA. The profile covers about 170,000 clones, with roughly 83% appearing a single time and over 12% taken by the ten largest. Trimming removed 4 bases from V and 3 bases from J; junction bases left unmatched: 3. The CDR3 has 16 amino acids. In germline, CDR1 is KGHDR, CDR2 SFDVKD.

The chain recombines TRBV24-1 with TRBJ2-5; 14 bases fit TRBD2. This sequence was found in a young man with active or convalescent COVID-19. Sequencing was carried out using peripheral blood. CDR3 protein: CATSDQGLAGEETQYF. CDR3 nucleotide sequence: TGTGCCACCAGTGACCAGGGACTAGCGGGAGAAGAGACCCAGTACTTC.